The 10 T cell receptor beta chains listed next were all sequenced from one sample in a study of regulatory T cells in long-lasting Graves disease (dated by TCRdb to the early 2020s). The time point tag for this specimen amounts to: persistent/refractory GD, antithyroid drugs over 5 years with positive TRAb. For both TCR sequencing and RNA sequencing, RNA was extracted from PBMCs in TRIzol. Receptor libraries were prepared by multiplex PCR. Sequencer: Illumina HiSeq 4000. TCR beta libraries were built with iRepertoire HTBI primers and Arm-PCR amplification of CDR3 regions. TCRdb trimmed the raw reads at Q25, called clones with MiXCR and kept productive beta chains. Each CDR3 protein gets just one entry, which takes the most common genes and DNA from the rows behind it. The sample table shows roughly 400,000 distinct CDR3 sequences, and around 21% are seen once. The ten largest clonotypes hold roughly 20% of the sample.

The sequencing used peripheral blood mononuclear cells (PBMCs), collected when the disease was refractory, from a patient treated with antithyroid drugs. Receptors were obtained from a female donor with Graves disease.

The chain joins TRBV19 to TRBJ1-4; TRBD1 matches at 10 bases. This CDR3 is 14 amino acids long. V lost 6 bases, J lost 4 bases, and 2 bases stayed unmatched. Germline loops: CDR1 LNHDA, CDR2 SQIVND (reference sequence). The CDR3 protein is CASRDRGINEKLFF. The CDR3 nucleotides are TGTGCCAGTAGGGACAGGGGGATTAATGAAAAACTGTTTTTT.

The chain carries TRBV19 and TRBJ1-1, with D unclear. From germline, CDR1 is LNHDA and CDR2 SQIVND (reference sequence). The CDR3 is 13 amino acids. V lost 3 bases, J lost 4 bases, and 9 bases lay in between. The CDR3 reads CASSMGRGTEAFF. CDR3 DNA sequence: TGTGCCAGTAGTATGGGAAGAGGCACTGAAGCTTTCTTT.

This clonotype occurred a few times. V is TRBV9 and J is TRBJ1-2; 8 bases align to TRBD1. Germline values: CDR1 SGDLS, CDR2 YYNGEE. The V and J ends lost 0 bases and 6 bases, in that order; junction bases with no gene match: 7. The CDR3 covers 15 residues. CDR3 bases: TGTGCCAGCAGCGTAGGTCCGGACAGGGCCCATGGCTACACCTTC. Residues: CASSVGPDRAHGYTF. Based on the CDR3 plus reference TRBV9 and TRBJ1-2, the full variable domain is DSGVTQTPKHLITATGQRVTLRCSPRSGDLSVYWYQQSLDQGLQFLIQYYNGEERAKGNILERFSAQQFPDLHSELNLSSLELGDSALYFCASSVGPDRAHGYTFGSGTRLTVV.

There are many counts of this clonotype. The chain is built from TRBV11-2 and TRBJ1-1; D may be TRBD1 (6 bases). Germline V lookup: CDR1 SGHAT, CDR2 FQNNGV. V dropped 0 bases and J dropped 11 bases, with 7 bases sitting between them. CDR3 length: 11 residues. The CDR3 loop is CASSLEGAAFF. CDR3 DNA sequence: TGTGCCAGCAGCTTAGAGGGGGCCGCTTTCTTT.

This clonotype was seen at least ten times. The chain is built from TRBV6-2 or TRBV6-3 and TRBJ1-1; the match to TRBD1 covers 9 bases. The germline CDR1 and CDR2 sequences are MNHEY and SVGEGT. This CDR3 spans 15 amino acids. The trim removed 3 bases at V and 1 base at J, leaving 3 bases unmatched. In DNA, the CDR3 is TGTGCCAGCAGTTATTTGGGACAGGGGAACACTGAAGCTTTCTTT. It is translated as CASSYLGQGNTEAFF.

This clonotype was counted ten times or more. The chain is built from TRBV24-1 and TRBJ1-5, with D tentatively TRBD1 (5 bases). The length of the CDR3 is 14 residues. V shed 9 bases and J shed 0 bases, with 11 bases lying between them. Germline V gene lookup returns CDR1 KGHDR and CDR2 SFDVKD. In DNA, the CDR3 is TGTGCCACCGGGGGAGGGGATAGCAATCAGCCCCAGCATTTT. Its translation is CATGGGDSNQPQHF.

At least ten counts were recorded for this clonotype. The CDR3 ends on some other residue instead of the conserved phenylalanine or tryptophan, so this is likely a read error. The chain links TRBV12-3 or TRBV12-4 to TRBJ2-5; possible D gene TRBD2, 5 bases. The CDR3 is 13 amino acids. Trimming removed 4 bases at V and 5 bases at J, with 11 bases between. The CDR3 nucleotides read TGTGCCAGCAGTTCAAGCGGTAGCGAGACCCAGTACCTC. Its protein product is CASSSSGSETQYL.

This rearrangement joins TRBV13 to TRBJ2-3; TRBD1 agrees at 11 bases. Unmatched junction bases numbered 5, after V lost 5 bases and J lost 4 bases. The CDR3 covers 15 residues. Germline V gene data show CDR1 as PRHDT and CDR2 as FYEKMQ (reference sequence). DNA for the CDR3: TGTGCCAGCAGCCCCCCGGGACAGGGGGCAGATACGCAGTATTTT. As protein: CASSPPGQGADTQYF. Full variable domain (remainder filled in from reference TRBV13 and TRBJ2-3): AAGVIQSPRHLIKEKRETATLKCYPIPRHDTVYWYQQGPGQDPQFLISFYEKMQSDKGSIPDRFSAQQFSDYHSELNMSSLELGDSALYFCASSPPGQGADTQYFGPGTRLTVL.

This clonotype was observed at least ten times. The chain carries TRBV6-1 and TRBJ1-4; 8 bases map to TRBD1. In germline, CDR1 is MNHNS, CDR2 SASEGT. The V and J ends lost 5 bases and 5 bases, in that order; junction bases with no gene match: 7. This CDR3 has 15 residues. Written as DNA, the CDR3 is TGTGCCAGCAGTCCGTCGACAGGGGCGAATGAAAAACTGTTTTTT. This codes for CASSPSTGANEKLFF.

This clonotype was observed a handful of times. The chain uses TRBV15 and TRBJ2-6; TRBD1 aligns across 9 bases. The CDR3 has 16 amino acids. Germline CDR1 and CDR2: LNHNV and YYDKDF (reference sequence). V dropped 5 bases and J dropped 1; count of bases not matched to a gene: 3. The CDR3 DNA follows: TGTGCCACCAGCCCCGGGACAGGGTCTGGGGCCAACGTCCTGACTTTC. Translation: CATSPGTGSGANVLTF.